This TCR beta chain is drawn from a study of identical twins. The V end was cut by 8 bases, the J end by 1 base, with 12 bases between. CDR1 is GTSNPN, CDR2 SVGIG, per germline (reference sequence). This CDR3 is 12 amino acids long. All donors were healthy, and all were Caucasian. Points from the study as a whole: Insertions were fewer in abundant cord blood beta clonotypes, whereas memory repertoires showed none of this pattern.

cDNA carried unique molecular identifiers, and a universal primer site was added by template switching. TCRdb analysed the 5' RACE reads with MiXCR anew, one entry per CDR3 protein. Among a few hundred thousand distinct CDR3 sequences listed, approximately 9.6% were seen once. This clonotype was found a few times. Antigen: not known. The same sample was also used in a study of yellow fever vaccine responses in identical twins. That source notes: The T cell response to vaccination in identical twins was reportedly partly convergent and partly personalized.

Sequencing input: PBMCs. The receptor was isolated from a woman younger than 35 in good health. The chain couples TRBV30 to TRBJ2-7; D possibly corresponds to TRBD1 (6 bases). The DNA of the CDR3 is TGTGCCGTCCGGGACATTTCCTACGAGCAGTACTTC. Translation gives CAVRDISYEQYF.